The 19 T cell receptor beta chains given below trace back to one sample, sequenced in a study of blood T cells in healthy people across ages. Together with a sample-barcoded 5' primer, a J-beta primer mix was included in a second PCR lasting roughly 6 to 12 cycles. TCRdb redid the calling of the 5' RACE reads with MiXCR, one entry per CDR3 protein. Of about 750,000 distinct CDR3 sequences detected, about 55% appear once; the ten largest clones hold approximately 40%. The sequenced material came from blood. Receptors were obtained from a man older than 75 in good health.

This chain links TRBV7-9 with TRBJ2-1; the match to TRBD2 covers 8 bases. CDR1 and CDR2 from the germline V gene are SEHNR and FQNEAQ (reference sequence). The CDR3 runs to 15 residues. V shed 5 bases and J 9 bases; nucleotides not matched to a gene: 12. CDR3 protein: CASSPGLGALGEQFF. CDR3 nucleotides: TGTGCCAGCAGCCCGGGACTAGGGGCGCTTGGTGAGCAGTTCTTC.

This sequence joins TRBV5-1 and TRBJ1-1, with D unclear. Germline V gene lookup returns CDR1 SGHRS and CDR2 YFSETQ. Deletions cut 4 bases from V and 3 bases from J, with 13 bases between. The CDR3 spans 14 residues. The DNA for the CDR3 is TGCGCCAGCAGCGAGGTAGCTTGGGACACTGAAGCTTTCTTT. Protein sequence: CASSEVAWDTEAFF.

The chain uses TRBV2 and TRBJ1-1; D not certain. Germline CDR1 reads SNHLY; CDR2 reads FYNNEI. Trimming pared 6 bases from V and 1 base from J, leaving 15 bases between. The CDR3 runs to 15 residues. As DNA, the CDR3 is TGTGCCAGCAGGCCGACGGAGTCCCCGAACACTGAAGCTTTCTTT. Translating it yields CASRPTESPNTEAFF.

This clonotype was seen a handful of times. The V and J genes are TRBV27 and TRBJ2-4; 7 bases match TRBD2. The DNA matches TRBJ2-7 better at its end, which makes the J call doubtful. Germline loops: CDR1 MNHEY, CDR2 SMNVEV (reference sequence). CDR3 length: 15 amino acids. CDR3 in amino acids: CASSRAGLADNEQYF. In nucleotides, the CDR3 is TGTGCCAGCTCTCGGGCAGGGCTAGCGGACAACGAGCAGTACTTC.

The rearrangement links TRBV12-3 or TRBV12-4 to TRBJ1-2, with 9 bases aligning to TRBD1. V lost 6 bases, J lost 6 bases, and 5 bases stayed unmatched. The CDR3 is 13 residues long. The CDR3 reads CASRGTGSDGYTF. DNA for the CDR3: TGTGCCAGCAGGGGGACAGGGAGCGATGGCTACACCTTC.

The gene calls are TRBV20-1 and TRBJ2-7; D may match TRBD1 or TRBD2 (5 bases each). This CDR3 has 12 amino acids. Germline loops: CDR1 DFQATT, CDR2 SNEGSKA (reference sequence). V shed 4 bases and J shed 2 bases, with 9 bases lying between them. This CDR3 reads CSAITGPYEQYF. The CDR3, as DNA: TGCAGTGCTATTACGGGACCCTACGAGCAGTACTTC.

This rearrangement joins TRBV20-1 to TRBJ2-7; 11 bases are a match to TRBD2. This CDR3 is built from 15 residues. From germline, CDR1 is DFQATT and CDR2 SNEGSKA (reference sequence). V shed 4 bases, J shed 4 bases, and the junction held 9 bases outside the gene matches. In nucleotides, the CDR3 is TGCAGTGCTACTAAGACTAGCGGGGCTAATTACGAGCAGTACTTC. Protein sequence: CSATKTSGANYEQYF.

This clonotype was seen ten or more times. The chain carries TRBV5-1 and TRBJ2-3; 8 nucleotides align to TRBD1. Trimming cost V 4 bases and J 2 bases; bases outside gene matches: 6. Germline V gives CDR1 SGHRS, CDR2 YFSETQ. This CDR3 spans 15 amino acids. CDR3 DNA sequence: TGCGCCAGCAGCCTCGACAGGGGAGACACAGATACGCAGTATTTT. This codes for CASSLDRGDTDTQYF.

The chain employs TRBV30 and TRBJ1-2; D possibly corresponds to TRBD1 (5 bases). The V end lost 0 bases, the J end lost 7 bases, and 6 bases lay between the germline ends. CDR1 and CDR2 from the germline V gene are GTSNPN and SVGIG (reference sequence). The CDR3 runs 11 residues. CDR3 in amino acids: CAWSVGGGYTF. CDR3 DNA: TGTGCCTGGAGTGTTGGGGGTGGCTACACCTTC. Combining the CDR3 with reference TRBV30 and TRBJ1-2 gives the whole variable domain SQTIHQWPATLVQPVGSPLSLECTVEGTSNPNLYWYRQAAGRGLQLLFYSVGIGQISSEVPQNLSASRPQDRQFILSSKKLLLSDSGFYLCAWSVGGGYTFGSGTRLTVV.

The CDR3 nucleotides are TGCAGTGCGGCACGGGACAGCTATGGCTACACCTTC. Amino acid sequence: CSAARDSYGYTF. The chain carries TRBV20-1 and TRBJ1-2; 7 bases line up with TRBD1. There are 12 residues in the CDR3. Germline CDR1 is DFQATT and CDR2 is SNEGSKA (reference sequence). Trimming cost V 6 bases and J 4 bases; bases outside gene matches: 5.

CDR3 bases: TGTGCCAGCAGCCAAACGACTAGCGGAAAGCACAGATACGCGTATTTT. This sequence encodes CASSQTTSGKHRYAYF. V gene TRBV3-1 combines with J gene TRBJ2-3; 9 bases are a match to TRBD2. The V and J ends lost 2 bases and 14 bases, in that order; junction bases with no gene match: 17. Germline CDR1 is LGHDT and CDR2 is YNNKEL (reference sequence). The CDR3 length is 16 residues.

The chain uses TRBV28 and TRBJ2-7; TRBD1 might be the D (5 bases). The germline V and J ends were trimmed by 4 bases and 2 bases, with 15 bases remaining between them. This CDR3 spans 15 amino acids. The germline gives CDR1 MDHEN, CDR2 SYDVKM. Written as DNA, the CDR3 is TGTGCCAGCAGTTCTCAGGGTGTAGCAGCCTACGAGCAGTACTTC. Amino acids: CASSSQGVAAYEQYF.

The chain couples TRBV7-9 to TRBJ2-2, with TRBD2 matching 7 bases. The CDR3 totals 16 residues. Germline lookup yields CDR1 SEHNR and CDR2 FQNEAQ (reference sequence). The junction had 14 bases not matched to a gene; V was cut back by 6 bases and J by 7 bases. As DNA, the CDR3 is TGTGCCAGCAGTTTACCAGCGGGAAGGTCGCTCGGGGAGCTGTTTTTT. Amino acid sequence: CASSLPAGRSLGELFF.

The genes are TRBV11-2 and TRBJ1-2, with unresolved D. Germline V gives CDR1 SGHAT, CDR2 FQNNGV. This CDR3 is built from 13 residues. Between the trimmed V and J ends, which lost 5 bases and 4 bases, there was a span of 11 bases. CDR3 protein: CASSLTYGYGYTF. The DNA for the CDR3 is TGTGCCAGCAGCCTCACCTATGGCTATGGCTACACCTTC.

The chain uses TRBV11-3 and TRBJ2-1; D not certain. With 5 bases removed from V and 7 bases from J, the gap between germline ends came to 9 bases. Per germline, CDR1 SGHNT and CDR2 YENEEA. This CDR3 has 12 residues. CDR3 sequence: CASSAYRNEQFF. DNA of the CDR3: TGTGCCAGCAGCGCATACCGAAATGAGCAGTTCTTC.

The chain recombines TRBV29-1 with TRBJ2-7, with 12 bases identical to TRBD2. The V gene end was trimmed by 0 bases and the J gene end by 3 bases; junction bases not matched to a gene: 6. Looked up from germline, CDR1 is SQVTM and CDR2 is ANQGSEA. This CDR3 comprises 16 residues. The DNA for the CDR3 is TGCAGCGTTGAAGACAGGAGACTAGCGGGGGACTACGAGCAGTACTTC. Translated: CSVEDRRLAGDYEQYF.

This clonotype has more than one count but fewer than ten. The chain combines TRBV7-3 with TRBJ2-3, with TRBD1 identical over 7 bases. V shed 5 bases, J shed 2 bases, and the junction held 7 bases outside the gene matches. From germline, CDR1 is SGHTA and CDR2 FQGTGA. This CDR3 has 15 amino acids. The CDR3 DNA reads TGTGCCAGCAGCCCGCGACAGGGAGCCACAGATACGCAGTATTTT. Protein product: CASSPRQGATDTQYF. Combining the CDR3 with reference TRBV7-3 and TRBJ2-3 gives the whole variable domain GAGVSQTPSNKVTEKGKYVELRCDPISGHTALYWYRQSLGQGPEFLIYFQGTGAADDSGLPNDRFFAVRPEGSVSTLKIQRTERGDSAVYLCASSPRQGATDTQYFGPGTRLTVL.

The V gene is TRBV5-1, the J gene TRBJ2-7; 7 bases fit TRBD2. The better agreement between TRBJ2-1 and the DNA end casts doubt on the J call. CDR1 and CDR2 from the germline V gene are SGHRS and YFSETQ. CDR3 size: 15 residues. The CDR3 DNA reads TGCGCCAGCAGCTTGGTAGGCGCGGGAGAGCATGAGCAGTTCTTC. Translating gives CASSLVGAGEHEQFF.

V gene TRBV9 combines with J gene TRBJ2-3, with 8 bases lining up with TRBD2. Germline V gene data show CDR1 as SGDLS and CDR2 as YYNGEE. The CDR3 covers 15 residues. V trimming: 1 base; J trimming: 5 bases; junction bases outside the gene matches: 6. The chain's CDR3 is CASSVNPSGQDTQYF. DNA for the CDR3: TGTGCCAGCAGCGTAAACCCTAGCGGGCAAGATACGCAGTATTTT.